The sequence of this TCR beta chain was determined in a study of identifying expanded T cells in peripheral blood. Study results and caveats: Around 1.2 clones differed between technical replicates, versus around 15 and 19 over time. Across healthy donors, higher total template counts meant significantly greater roughly two-week count variance.

The CDR3 contains 16 residues. The V gene lost 3 bases and the J gene lost 0 bases, with 12 bases spanning the gap. Germline V gives CDR1 SGHRS, CDR2 YFSETQ. The method was immunoSEQ multiplex PCR; TCRdb's version includes in-frame clones alone and lacks a portion of them. Here the sample spans around 90,000 clones, 88% being singletons. This clone was recorded once. The antigen remains unidentified. Collection occurred without any documented infections or immune events in donors. This chain uses TRBV5-1 with TRBJ2-2; the D gene is possibly TRBD1 (7 bases). Material: blood. This TCR derives from a person aged 18 to 70 in good health. CDR3 sequence (DNA): TGCGCCAGCAGCTCCCAGGGGGGCACGAACACCGGGGAGCTGTTTTTT. Protein sequence: CASSSQGGTNTGELFF.